The 4 T cell receptor beta chains below come from one sample, sequenced in a study of T cell responses to AZD1222 COVID-19 vaccine. The protocol was immunoSEQ multiplex PCR, while the TCRdb copy is restricted to in-frame clones and leaves out a portion. Here the sample spans over 100,000 clones, about 89% being singletons. The sequences come from peripheral blood, collected 28 days after the second dose of the MenACWY control vaccine. Every receptor here comes from an adult who received the MenACWY meningococcal vaccine as a control.

This chain uses TRBV7-2 with TRBJ2-3; TRBD2 matches at 9 bases. This CDR3 is 16 amino acids long. The junction had 7 bases not matched to a gene; V was cut back by 5 bases and J by 1 base. Germline CDR1 and CDR2: SGHTA and FQGNSA. Here the CDR3 DNA reads TGTGCCAGCAGCCTTCAGCGGGGGGACCGCACAGATACGCAGTATTTT. It yields the protein CASSLQRGDRTDTQYF.

This clone was seen only once. The chain carries TRBV7-3 and TRBJ2-1, with D possibly matching TRBD2 (6 bases). Between the trimmed V and J ends, which lost 1 base and 6 bases, there was a span of 13 bases. The CDR3 has 15 residues. Germline CDR1 SGHTA, CDR2 FQGTGA. CDR3 bases: TGTGCCAGCAGCTTAAGGGGGGACCCAACCAATGAGCAGTTCTTC. This codes for CASSLRGDPTNEQFF.

The chain is built from TRBV5-1 and TRBJ2-2; 9 positions match TRBD1. Losses at the gene ends were 5 bases for V and 6 bases for J; bases not matched to a gene: 5. In germline, CDR1 is SGHRS, CDR2 YFSETQ. The CDR3 runs to 14 residues. The CDR3 DNA reads as TGCGCCAGCAGTTGGACAGGGGAGGCCGGGGAGCTGTTTTTT. This translates into CASSWTGEAGELFF.

The rearrangement joins TRBV4-2 to TRBJ1-3; D perhaps matches TRBD1 (5 bases). The CDR3 loop spans 15 amino acids. In germline, CDR1 is LGHNA, CDR2 YNFKEQ. The germline V and J ends were trimmed by 4 bases and 0 bases, with 10 bases remaining between them. This chain's CDR3 is CASSRDRSSGNTIYF. As DNA, the CDR3 is TGTGCCAGCAGCCGAGACAGATCCTCTGGAAACACCATATATTTT.